The 21 T cell receptor beta chains given below trace back to one sample, sequenced in a study of T cells in women clearing cervical HPV infection. Produced via immunoSEQ multiplex PCR; TCRdb's table is partial and in-frame only. The sample totals roughly 35,000 clones. Sequences were obtained from blood buffy coat. The receptors were sampled from a woman aged 18-69 years with a cervical HPV16 infection that either progressed to CIN3+ or cleared (not recorded which).

This CDR3 is CASSPRTSGMGTDTQYF. The sequenced CDR3 bases are TGTGCCAGCAGTCCCCGGACTAGCGGGATGGGCACAGATACG. This sequence joins TRBV12-3 or TRBV12-4 and TRBJ2-3; TRBD2 aligns across 12 bases. The CDR3 is cut off 3 residues early in the read; its end comes from the germline J gene. With 5 bases clipped from V and 1 base from J, the junction kept 7 bases outside the gene matches. The CDR3 covers 17 residues.

Details on this clone: The read comes to an end 3 residues before the CDR3 does, leaving the germline J gene to fill in the end. The V gene is TRBV5-1, the J gene TRBJ2-1; 8 nucleotides align to TRBD1. J gave up 2 bases and V 4 bases, and 2 bases lay outside the gene matches. Germline CDR1 SGHRS, CDR2 YFSETQ. This CDR3 is 14 amino acids long. The CDR3 protein is CASSLQGAYNEQFF. Partial CDR3 DNA: TGCGCCAGCAGCCTACAGGGGGCCTACAATGAG. Combining the CDR3 with reference TRBV5-1 and TRBJ2-1 gives the whole variable domain KAGVTQTPRYLIKTRGQQVTLSCSPISGHRSVSWYQQTPGQGLQFLFEYFSETQRNKGNFPGRFSGRQFSNSRSEMNVSTLELGDSALYLCASSLQGAYNEQFFGPGTRLTVL.

About this clone itself: The sequenced fragment ends 3 residues before the CDR3 boundary, so the rest is inferred from the germline J gene. This chain links TRBV7-2 with TRBJ1-1, with 7 bases lining up with TRBD1. Germline V lookup: CDR1 SGHTA, CDR2 FQGNSA. With 1 base clipped from V and 4 bases from J, the junction kept 6 bases outside the gene matches. The CDR3 runs 15 residues. Partial CDR3 DNA: TGTGCCAGCAGCTTAGGAGGGGGCGCACCCACTGAA. Its protein product is CASSLGGGAPTE. The whole CDR3 protein is CASSLGGGAPTEAFF.

Notes on this clone: The read comes to an end 3 residues before the CDR3 does, leaving the germline J gene to fill in the end. The chain joins TRBV7-2 to TRBJ1-5; 7 bases are shared with TRBD1. CDR3 length: 15 amino acids. CDR1 is SGHTA and CDR2 is FQGNSA in the germline V gene. V was pared by 5 bases and J by 4 bases, with 8 bases of the junction left unmatched. The CDR3 protein is CASSLGGDRNQPQHF. The covered CDR3 bases are TGTGCCAGCAGCCTAGGGGGCGATCGTAATCAGCCC.

CDR3 region: CASSLDEARAYEQYF. CDR3 DNA (partial): TGTGCCAGCAGCTTAGACGAGGCGCGGGCCTACGAG. The V gene is TRBV7-8, the J gene TRBJ2-7; TRBD2 might be the D (5 bases). The CDR3 is cut off 3 residues early in the read; its end comes from the germline J gene. Between the trimmed V and J ends, which lost 1 base and 2 bases, there was a span of 12 bases. The CDR3 is 15 amino acids. Germline CDR1 SGHVS, CDR2 FQNEAQ. Based on the CDR3 plus reference TRBV7-8 and TRBJ2-7, the full variable domain is GAGVSQSPRYKVAKRGQDVALRCDPISGHVSLFWYQQALGQGPEFLTYFQNEAQLDKSGLPSDRFFAERPEGSVSTLKIQRTQQEDSAVYLCASSLDEARAYEQYFGPGTRLTVT.

CDR3 DNA, as far as it was read: TGTGCCAGCAGCGCGGGAGGTTTCGGAGAGACC. Its protein is CASSAGGFGET. The complete CDR3 reads CASSAGGFGETQYF. The chain recombines TRBV5-4 with TRBJ2-5; 8 positions agree with TRBD2. The read falls 3 residues short of the CDR3 end, and the missing part is taken from the germline J gene. After removal of 4 bases from V and 4 bases from J, the junction contained 6 bases not matched to a gene. The CDR3 is 14 amino acids. Looked up from germline, CDR1 is SGHNT and CDR2 is YYREEE (reference sequence).

A note on this clone: The read gets to within 3 residues of the CDR3 end, and the germline J gene fills in the rest. V and J are TRBV20-1 and TRBJ1-4; D is uncertain. There are 15 residues in the CDR3. Germline V lookup: CDR1 DFQATT, CDR2 SNEGSKA (reference sequence). The CDR3 DNA, read in part, is TGCAGTGCTATTCGTGTAGGGTCCTATAATTCACCA. It specifies CSAIRVGSYNSP. The full-length CDR3 reads as CSAIRVGSYNSPLFF.

For this clone: Coverage ceases 3 residues before the CDR3 finishes, and the germline J gene fills in the end. This chain uses TRBV7-2 with TRBJ1-6, with unresolved D. The CDR3 is made up of 12 amino acids. The germline V gene encodes CDR1 SGHTA and CDR2 FQGNSA. Trimming removed 5 bases at V and 7 bases at J, with 6 bases between. CDR3 DNA, as far as it was read: TGTGCCAGCAGCCCGCGAAATTCACCC. Protein product: CASSPRNSP. The entire CDR3 reads CASSPRNSPLHF.

Concerning this clone: From the germline J gene comes the end of the CDR3, since the read stops 3 residues before it. The chain joins TRBV20-1 to TRBJ1-2; D is perhaps TRBD1 (5 bases). Germline loops: CDR1 DFQATT, CDR2 SNEGSKA (reference sequence). V gave up 6 bases and J gave up 6 bases, with 20 bases separating them. This CDR3 spans 14 amino acids. CDR3 in amino acids: CSARRSPQGNGYTF. CDR3 bases read: TGCAGTGCCCGGAGGTCCCCCCAGGGTAATGGC.

In the case of this clone: The CDR3 goes on 3 residues after the read ends, and that part is filled in from the germline J gene. V and J are TRBV23-1 and TRBJ2-3; the D gene is possibly TRBD1 (5 bases). TRBV23-1 is labeled an ORF, and its function is uncertain. The CDR3 covers 13 residues. Trimming shortened V by 8 bases and J by 6 bases, and 15 bases separated the two germline ends. The chain's CDR3 is CASWGRPRDTQYF. Incomplete CDR3 DNA: TGCGCCAGCTGGGGCAGGCCGAGGGATACG.

Note on this clone: The CDR3 end lies 3 residues beyond the end of the read and is filled in from the germline J gene. The chain employs TRBV12-5 and TRBJ2-5; 8 nucleotides match TRBD2. The CDR3 sequence is 13 residues long. Trimming took 6 bases from V and 4 from J; bases not matched to a gene: 4. Germline CDR1 is LGHNT and CDR2 is FRNRAP. The covered CDR3 bases are TGTGCTAGTGGCTCAAGCGGGAGAGAGACC. Translated: CASGSSGRET. The full CDR3 reads CASGSSGRETQYF.

Comment on this clone: Sequencing ends 3 residues short of the CDR3 end; the germline J gene provides the rest. V and J are TRBV20-1 and TRBJ2-1; 16 bases match TRBD2. The CDR3 extends over 13 amino acids. The germline gives CDR1 DFQATT, CDR2 SNEGSKA (reference sequence). After removal of 7 bases from V and 9 bases from J, the junction contained 3 bases not matched to a gene. The CDR3 DNA, read in part, is TGCAGTGAGGGGACTAGCGGGAGGGTTGAG. Amino acid sequence: CSEGTSGRVE. The full CDR3 protein reads CSEGTSGRVEQFF.

This clone is deemed medium-sized by its frequency. The read halts 3 residues ahead of the CDR3 end, with the missing end drawn from the germline J gene. The V call is TRBV20-1, the J call TRBJ2-3; TRBD1 matches 7 bases. The germline V gene encodes CDR1 DFQATT and CDR2 SNEGSKA (reference sequence). The ends lost 6 bases at V and 0 bases at J; junction bases unmatched: 9. The CDR3 sequence is 15 residues long. The CDR3 bases that were read are TGCAGTGCACCCGAGGGACAGTCTAGCACAGATACG. Its protein product is CSAPEGQSSTDT. The whole CDR3 sequence is CSAPEGQSSTDTQYF.

About this clone: The observed sequence ends 3 residues before the CDR3 terminus, with the missing tail filled in from the germline J gene. The chain joins TRBV6-1 to TRBJ2-2; 7 bases match TRBD1. Germline CDR1 MNHNS, CDR2 SASEGT. The CDR3 runs 16 residues. The CDR3 here is CASSERQGVGANVLFF. The sequenced part of the CDR3 DNA is TGTGCCAGCAGTGAGAGACAGGGAGTTGGGGCCAACGTG.

About this clone itself: The observed sequence ends 3 residues before the CDR3 terminus, with the missing tail filled in from the germline J gene. V gene TRBV10-3 combines with J gene TRBJ2-7; 7 positions agree with TRBD1. The V gene end was trimmed by 11 bases and the J gene end by 2 bases; junction bases not matched to a gene: 6. Germline V gives CDR1 ENHRY, CDR2 SYGVKD. This CDR3 is built from 12 residues. CDR3 sequence: CASAQGTYEQYF. Incomplete CDR3 DNA: TGTGCCTCTGCACAGGGGACCTACGAG.

Details on this clone: Read coverage stops 3 residues before the CDR3 terminus; the germline J gene supplies the remainder. V usage is TRBV15 and J usage is TRBJ2-5; D is unclear. This CDR3 is built from 14 residues. The germline V gene has CDR1 LNHNV and CDR2 YYDKDF (reference sequence). V lost 1 base, J lost 3 bases, and 9 bases lay in between. The CDR3 DNA, read in part, is TGTGCCACCAGCAGAGGGCTCAAGAAAGAGACC. It yields the protein CATSRGLKKET. The whole CDR3 reads CATSRGLKKETQYF.

In the case of this clone: The CDR3 goes on 3 residues after the read ends, and that part is filled in from the germline J gene. The chain has TRBV19 and TRBJ2-7, with TRBD1 matching over 8 bases. CDR1 and CDR2 (germline): LNHDA, SQIVND (reference sequence). The CDR3 spans 16 residues. J was trimmed by 2 bases and V by 6 bases; bases with no gene match: 12. This CDR3 is CASSPNGQGAAYEQYF. The CDR3 DNA, read in part, is TGTGCCAGTAGCCCGAATGGACAGGGAGCTGCCTACGAG.

About this clone: The CDR3 is cut off 3 residues early in the read; its end comes from the germline J gene. V gene TRBV12-3 or TRBV12-4 combines with J gene TRBJ1-6, with 8 positions matching TRBD1. The V segment lost 5 bases and the J segment 7 bases; nucleotides outside the gene matches: 4. CDR3 length equals 14 residues. The part of the CDR3 DNA that was read is TGTGCCAGCAGTCCCCGGACAGGGAATTCACCC. Amino acid sequence: CASSPRTGNSP. The CDR3 in its entirety is CASSPRTGNSPLHF.

As concerns this clone: From the germline J gene comes the end of the CDR3, since the read stops 3 residues before it. The chain has TRBV18 and TRBJ2-3; 9 bases line up with TRBD1. Germline CDR1 and CDR2: KGHSH and LQKENI. The CDR3 has 15 residues. The sequenced part of the CDR3 DNA is TGTGCCAGCTCACCGAAGGGACAGGGTGGAGAGACG. Translated, it gives CASSPKGQGGET. The entire CDR3 reads CASSPKGQGGETQYF.

Of note for this clone: The CDR3 goes on 3 residues after the read ends, and that part is filled in from the germline J gene. The chain has TRBV6-1 and TRBJ1-6; D call uncertain. Germline assignment: CDR1 MNHNS and CDR2 SASEGT. Trimming removed 4 bases at V and 9 bases at J, with 16 bases between. The CDR3 has 15 residues. The CDR3 region is CASSGARSLSSPLHF. The CDR3 bases that were read are TGTGCCAGCAGTGGGGCCAGGAGCCTCAGTTCACCC.

Note on this clone: The read ends 3 residues early relative to the CDR3; the germline J gene fills the gap. The V and J genes are TRBV18 and TRBJ2-4; TRBD1 matches 9 bases. CDR1 is KGHSH, CDR2 LQKENI, per germline. The CDR3 extends over 15 amino acids. The CDR3 is CASSSTGQGSSGQYF. Incomplete CDR3 DNA: TGTGCCAGCTCATCTACGGGACAGGGAAGTAGTGGT.